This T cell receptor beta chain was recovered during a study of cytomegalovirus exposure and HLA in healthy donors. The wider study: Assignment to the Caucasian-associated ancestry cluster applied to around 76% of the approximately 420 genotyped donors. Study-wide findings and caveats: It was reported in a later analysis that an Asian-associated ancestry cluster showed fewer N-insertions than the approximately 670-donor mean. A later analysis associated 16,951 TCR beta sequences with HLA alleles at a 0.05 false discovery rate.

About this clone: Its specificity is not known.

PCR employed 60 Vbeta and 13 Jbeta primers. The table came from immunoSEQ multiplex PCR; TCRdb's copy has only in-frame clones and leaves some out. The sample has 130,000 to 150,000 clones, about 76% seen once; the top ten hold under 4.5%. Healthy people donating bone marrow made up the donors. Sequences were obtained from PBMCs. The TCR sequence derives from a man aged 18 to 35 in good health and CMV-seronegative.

This chain's CDR3 is CASRSLRTGGSNTEAFF. The CDR3 nucleotides read TGTGCCAGTAGGAGCTTAAGGACAGGGGGCTCGAACACTGAAGCTTTCTTT. The chain links TRBV19 to TRBJ1-1, with TRBD1 matching over 11 bases. The germline V gene has CDR1 LNHDA and CDR2 SQIVND (reference sequence). Trimming at V came to 6 bases and at J to 1 base, leaving 10 bases not matched to a gene. The CDR3 sequence is 17 residues long. The whole variable domain, remainder taken from reference TRBV19 and TRBJ1-1, is DGGITQSPKYLFRKEGQNVTLSCEQNLNHDAMYWYRQDPGQGLRLIYYSQIVNDFQKGDIAEGYSVSREKKESFPLTVTSAQKNPTAFYLCASRSLRTGGSNTEAFFGQGTRLTVV.